The rows below give T cell receptor beta chains drawn from one sample of a study of long-term antiretroviral therapy in people with HIV. Libraries were prepared by immunoSEQ multiplex PCR; TCRdb keeps only in-frame clonotypes and omits some of them. The sample has some 33,000 clones, about 80% seen once. Material: unsorted PBMCs, obtained 0.6 years after starting antiretroviral therapy. These receptors originate from a man between 18 and 29 years old with HIV. Both conserved end residues are part of each CDR3. Fields, in order: J gene, V gene, D gene, clone size, CDR3 protein, CDR3 DNA. A D gene is named only where the DNA matches it firmly. Clone size is stated in some rows and not others, as once, few, many or a class when expanded.

>TRBJ2-1|TRBV29-1|TRBD2|NA
CSVGGEGPYNEQFF
TGCAGCGTTGGAGGGGAGGGACCCTACAATGAGCAGTTCTTC
>TRBJ2-7|TRBV28|TRBD1|NA
CASSLYGTGSYEQYF
TGTGCCAGCAGTTTATACGGGACAGGATCCTACGAGCAGTACTTC
>TRBJ1-5|TRBV15|TRBD1|once
CATSREDRGSNQPQHF
TGTGCCACCAGCAGAGAAGACAGGGGGAGCAATCAGCCCCAGCATTTT
>TRBJ2-1|TRBV4-3|NA|NA
CASSQEGGSGYNEQFF
TGCGCCAGCAGCCAAGAGGGCGGCTCAGGATACAATGAGCAGTTCTTC
>TRBJ2-1|TRBV10-3|TRBD1|NA
CAISGGTGSYNEQFF
TGTGCCATCAGTGGGGGGACAGGCTCCTACAATGAGCAGTTCTTC
>TRBJ2-7|TRBV7-2|TRBD1|NA
CASSSPDRDEQYF
TGTGCCAGCAGCTCCCCGGACAGGGACGAGCAGTACTTC
>TRBJ2-6|TRBV5-5|TRBD1|NA
CASRSGTESSGANVLTF
TGTGCCAGCAGGTCCGGGACAGAGAGCTCTGGGGCCAACGTCCTGACTTTC
>TRBJ2-2|TRBV7-2|TRBD2|NA
CASRDGTSGRPSGGELFF
TGTGCCAGCAGGGACGGGACTAGCGGGAGGCCCTCTGGAGGGGAGCTGTTTTTT
>TRBJ2-7|TRBV19|NA|NA
CASSTTSGDYEQYF
TGTGCCAGTAGTACCACCTCAGGTGACTACGAGCAGTACTTC
>TRBJ2-1|TRBV7-9|TRBD2|once
CASSSGLADNEQFF
TGTGCCAGCAGTTCGGGACTAGCGGACAATGAGCAGTTCTTC
>TRBJ2-1|TRBV27|NA|NA
CASSPSRLGEQFF
TGTGCCAGCAGTCCGTCACGGTTGGGTGAGCAGTTCTTC
>TRBJ2-7|TRBV4-3|TRBD1|NA
CASSRDRGFHEQYF
TGCGCCAGCAGCCGGGACAGGGGGTTCCACGAGCAGTACTTC
>TRBJ2-7|TRBV7-8|NA|once
CASSSGGQTYEQYF
TGTGCCAGCAGCTCCGGGGGGCAGACCTACGAGCAGTACTTC
>TRBJ2-7|TRBV18|NA|NA
CASSPLLALTSYEQYF
TGTGCCAGCTCACCGCTCCTTGCTCTAACCTCCTACGAGCAGTACTTC
>TRBJ2-7|TRBV5-4|TRBD2|NA
CASSLSGTSLSEQYF
TGTGCCAGCAGCCTTTCCGGGACTAGTCTCTCCGAGCAGTACTTC
>TRBJ2-3|TRBV29-1|NA|NA
CSASGLVTYTQYF
TGCAGCGCCAGTGGACTTGTTACTTATACGCAGTATTTT
>TRBJ2-7|TRBV7-2|NA|NA
CASSPGGGWGHEQYF
TGTGCCAGCAGCCCCGGGGGAGGTTGGGGCCACGAGCAGTACTTC
>TRBJ1-1|TRBV5-4|NA|NA
CASSLSPGAPEAFF
TGTGCCAGCAGCTTGAGTCCGGGGGCCCCGGAAGCTTTCTTT
>TRBJ2-7|TRBV28|TRBD2|NA
CASSLNIGLAGYEQYF
TGTGCCAGCAGTTTGAATATAGGACTAGCGGGCTACGAGCAGTACTTC
>TRBJ2-1|TRBV11-3|NA|NA
CASSSRLNEQFF
TGTGCCAGCAGCTCGCGACTGAATGAGCAGTTCTTC
>TRBJ1-5|TRBV5-8|NA|NA
CASGLQGYSNQPQHF
TGTGCCAGTGGACTTCAGGGATACAGTAATCAGCCCCAGCATTTT
>TRBJ1-5|TRBV19|NA|NA
CASSGPFSGGNQPQHF
TGTGCCAGTAGTGGCCCTTTTTCGGGGGGCAATCAGCCCCAGCATTTT
>TRBJ2-7|TRBV11-2|TRBD2|NA
CASSLDREGPLTYEQYF
TGTGCCAGCAGCTTAGATCGGGAGGGCCCCCTAACCTACGAGCAGTACTTC
>TRBJ2-7|TRBV5-1|NA|once
CASSLAQGSPTYEQYF
TGCGCCAGCAGCTTGGCACAAGGGTCCCCTACCTACGAGCAGTACTTC
>TRBJ1-4|TRBV5-1|NA|few
CASSRGGGSEKLFF
TGCGCCAGCAGCAGAGGCGGGGGAAGTGAAAAACTGTTTTTT
>TRBJ1-4|TRBV6-5|NA|NA
CASSYPRQCPNEKLFF
TGTGCCAGCAGTTACCCGAGACAGTGCCCTAATGAAAAACTGTTTTTT
>TRBJ2-3|TRBV5-1|NA|NA
CASSTGFTDTQYF
TGCGCCAGCAGCACAGGATTCACAGATACGCAGTATTTT
>TRBJ2-1|TRBV29-1|NA|NA
CSVEGRASYNEQFF
TGCAGCGTTGAGGGGCGGGCCTCCTACAATGAGCAGTTCTTC
>TRBJ2-7|TRBV5-6|TRBD1|NA
CASTLETGNYEQYF
TGTGCCAGCACCCTAGAGACAGGGAACTACGAGCAGTACTTC
>TRBJ1-1|TRBV25-1|NA|NA
CASSEGIGEAFF
TGTGCCAGCAGTGAAGGGATCGGTGAAGCTTTCTTT
>TRBJ1-5|TRBV7-2|TRBD1|NA
CASSLGQGAGQPQHF
TGTGCCAGCAGCTTAGGACAGGGGGCAGGGCAGCCCCAGCATTTT
>TRBJ1-5|TRBV11-2|TRBD1|NA
CASSSGGQPQHF
TGTGCCAGCAGCTCAGGGGGACAGCCCCAGCATTTT
>TRBJ2-1|TRBV6-6|TRBD2|NA
CASSYLRGSSYNEQFF
TGTGCCAGCAGTTATTTGCGGGGGAGCTCCTACAATGAGCAGTTCTTC
>TRBJ1-2|TRBV20-1|NA|NA
CSARHRAGYTF
TGCAGTGCTAGACACAGGGCCGGCTACACCTTC
>TRBJ1-5|TRBV19|NA|NA
CASRTRENNQPQHF
TGTGCCAGTAGAACAAGGGAAAACAATCAGCCCCAGCATTTT
>TRBJ2-1|TRBV27|TRBD2|NA
CASSLATSGYNEQFF
TGTGCCAGCAGTTTGGCGACTAGCGGCTACAATGAGCAGTTCTTC
>TRBJ2-1|TRBV7-2|NA|NA
CASSLATDLQFF
TGTGCCAGCAGCTTAGCGACGGATCTGCAGTTCTTC
>TRBJ1-1|TRBV11-3|TRBD1|NA
CASSLTGTGGTEAFF
TGTGCCAGCAGCCTCACCGGGACAGGGGGAACTGAAGCTTTCTTT
>TRBJ2-7|TRBV2|NA|NA
CASWGPDLSGRYEQYF
TGTGCCAGCTGGGGGCCCGACCTTTCAGGACGGTACGAGCAGTACTTC
>TRBJ2-7|TRBV5-6|TRBD2|NA
CASSLGLAGTYEQYF
TGTGCCAGCAGCTTGGGCCTAGCGGGCACCTACGAGCAGTACTTC
>TRBJ2-7|TRBV21-1|NA|NA
CASSKGDGREPYEQYF
TGTGCCAGCAGCAAAGGTGACGGCCGAGAGCCCTACGAGCAGTACTTC
>TRBJ1-1|TRBV18|NA|NA
CASSPSGNTEAFF
TGTGCCAGCTCCCCCTCAGGGAACACTGAAGCTTTCTTT
>TRBJ1-2|TRBV10-2|NA|few
CASMAQGRDGYTF
TGCGCCAGCATGGCACAGGGCCGGGATGGCTACACCTTC
>TRBJ2-3|TRBV18|NA|NA
CASSPVGGTDTQYF
TGTGCCAGCTCACCGGTGGGGGGCACAGATACGCAGTATTTT
>TRBJ1-4|TRBV27|NA|NA
CASSLSRREKLFF
TGTGCCAGCAGCTTAAGTCGTCGGGAAAAACTGTTTTTT
>TRBJ1-1|TRBV7-9|NA|NA
CASSLSGPNTEAFF
TGTGCCAGCAGCTTATCTGGGCCGAACACTGAAGCTTTCTTT
>TRBJ1-2|TRBV6-5|TRBD1|NA
CASRKGASSGYTF
TGTGCCAGCAGAAAGGGGGCTAGTAGTGGCTACACCTTC
>TRBJ1-5|TRBV30|NA|NA
CAWSGGDHQPQHF
TGTGCCTGGAGTGGGGGCGACCATCAGCCCCAGCATTTT
>TRBJ1-5|TRBV7-4|NA|few
CASSAGLGRWPQHF
TGTGCCAGCAGCGCGGGGCTCGGACGATGGCCCCAGCATTTT
>TRBJ1-2|TRBV5-8|NA|few
CASSFLIPASYGYTF
TGTGCCAGCAGCTTCTTAATTCCCGCGTCCTATGGCTACACCTTC
>TRBJ2-7|TRBV7-2|NA|NA
CASSSRGGRVYEQYF
TGTGCCAGCAGCTCCCGCGGGGGCAGGGTCTACGAGCAGTACTTC
>TRBJ1-1|TRBV11-2|NA|NA
CASSHFLSPEAFF
TGTGCCAGCAGCCACTTTCTCTCCCCTGAAGCTTTCTTT
>TRBJ2-7|TRBV6-5|TRBD2|few
CASRQRESYEQYF
TGTGCCAGCAGGCAGCGGGAGTCCTACGAGCAGTACTTC
>TRBJ1-2|TRBV7-2|NA|NA
CASSLKRQDYTF
TGTGCCAGCAGCTTGAAAAGACAGGACTACACCTTC
>TRBJ2-7|TRBV19|NA|NA
CASSIGGSGSYEQYF
TGTGCCAGTAGTATTGGAGGGAGTGGCTCCTACGAGCAGTACTTC
>TRBJ1-2|TRBV28|NA|few
CASRDGFNYGYTF
TGTGCCAGCAGGGACGGGTTTAACTATGGCTACACCTTC
>TRBJ2-7|TRBV18|TRBD2|NA
CASSPGGLAGGTGEQYF
TGTGCCAGCTCACCCGGGGGACTAGCGGGAGGAACGGGCGAGCAGTACTTC